A selection of T cell receptor beta chains follows, all from one sample in a study of response to subunit inactivated influenza vaccine. One entry per CDR3 protein, called by TCRdb with MiXCR from the RT-PCR reads. The repertoire holds approximately 700,000 distinct CDR3 sequences, 15% to 19% seen once, with 11% in the top ten. The starting material was PBMCs from blood, obtained 12 days after vaccination. Receptors were obtained from a man aged 50 to 60 who received an inactivated influenza vaccine. Each CDR3 is given with its conserved first and last residue. A row's size may be missing; if present it is once, few, many or a size class.

clone_size | j_call | v_call | cdr3_aa
few | TRBJ2-3 | TRBV4-2 | CASSQISGRAGDTQYF
few | TRBJ1-5 | TRBV20-1 | CSAYPSSNQPQHF
few | TRBJ1-2 | TRBV24-1 | CATSDLSGNGYTF
few | TRBJ1-6 | TRBV12-3/TRBV12-4 | CASSPTGPNSPLHF
. | TRBJ1-5 | TRBV6-2/TRBV6-3 | CASIPRGAGPSQPQLF
. | TRBJ2-1 | TRBV7-9 | CASVLGGEQFF
. | TRBJ1-1 | TRBV9 | CASSLQAGKNTEAFF
few | TRBJ2-3 | TRBV6-5 | CASSYSRADTQYF
many | TRBJ2-5 | TRBV7-2 | CASSPRDRGRETQYF
. | TRBJ1-1 | TRBV5-5 | CASSWRGDTEAFF
few | TRBJ2-7 | TRBV29-1 | CSVGDSGTGPYEQYF
few | TRBJ1-1 | TRBV20-1 | CSARDPGGSDTEAFF
few | TRBJ1-2 | TRBV6-5 | CASSYGDRGGYTF
. | TRBJ2-1 | TRBV5-6 | CASSSPVGSYNEQFF
few | TRBJ2-3 | TRBV7-9 | CASSSLAGGEYF
many | TRBJ2-7 | TRBV12-3/TRBV12-4 | CASSPGDTLEQYF
few | TRBJ1-2 | TRBV29-1 | CSVEAFRGYNYGYTF
. | TRBJ2-7 | TRBV7-3 | CASSQGTVPYEQYF
few | TRBJ2-6 | TRBV12-3/TRBV12-4 | CASSRGDAWANVLTF
few | TRBJ2-1 | TRBV5-1 | CASSLGGGLWNEQFF
. | TRBJ2-4 | TRBV27 | CASSSLGNIQYF
. | TRBJ2-5 | TRBV28 | CASSALGQGRETQYF
few | TRBJ1-5 | TRBV10-3 | CAISESSDSNQPQHF
few | TRBJ1-1 | TRBV3-1 | CASSHRSLTGERNTEAFF
few | TRBJ1-4 | TRBV10-2 | CASSGGWSEKLFF
. | TRBJ2-3 | TRBV10-3 | CAISLEPSTDTQYF
few | TRBJ2-1 | TRBV5-1 | CASSSGTSGTRSYNEQFF
few | TRBJ2-7 | TRBV25-1 | CASSEGLAASYEQYF
few | TRBJ1-1 | TRBV20-1 | CSAATGTDMNTEAFF